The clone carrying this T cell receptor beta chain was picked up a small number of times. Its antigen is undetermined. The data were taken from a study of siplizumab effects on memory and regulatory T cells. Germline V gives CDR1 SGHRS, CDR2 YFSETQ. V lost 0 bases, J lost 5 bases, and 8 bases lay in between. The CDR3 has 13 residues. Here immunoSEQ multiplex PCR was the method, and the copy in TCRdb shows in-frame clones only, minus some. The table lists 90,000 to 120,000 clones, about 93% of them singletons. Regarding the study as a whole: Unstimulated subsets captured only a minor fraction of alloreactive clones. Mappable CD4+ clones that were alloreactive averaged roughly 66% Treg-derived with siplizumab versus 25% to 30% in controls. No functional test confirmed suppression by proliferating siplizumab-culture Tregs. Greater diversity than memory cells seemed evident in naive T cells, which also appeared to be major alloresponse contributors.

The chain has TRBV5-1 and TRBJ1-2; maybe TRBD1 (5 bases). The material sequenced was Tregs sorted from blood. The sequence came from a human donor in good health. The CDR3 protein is CASSLGEGYGYTF. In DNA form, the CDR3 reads TGCGCCAGCAGCTTGGGAGAGGGGTATGGCTACACCTTC. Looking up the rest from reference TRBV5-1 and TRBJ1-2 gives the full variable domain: KAGVTQTPRYLIKTRGQQVTLSCSPISGHRSVSWYQQTPGQGLQFLFEYFSETQRNKGNFPGRFSGRQFSNSRSEMNVSTLELGDSALYLCASSLGEGYGYTFGSGTRLTVV.